This T cell receptor beta chain stems from a study of OX40 agonist ivuxolimab in advanced cancers. Study outcomes and limitations: There were also nonresponders showing low normalized T-cell clonal expansion. In the expanded peripheral T cells, antigen specificity was never determined. Relative to CD4+ cells, CD8+ T cells on average had more expanded clones.

Clones were sequenced by immunoSEQ multiplex PCR, and TCRdb holds only the in-frame ones, with some missing. The sample includes about 69,000 clones, about nine tenths of them seen just once. Germline lookup yields CDR1 MDHEN and CDR2 SYDVKM. V was trimmed by 7 bases and J by 2 bases, leaving 12 bases between them. The CDR3 consists of 13 residues. As concerns this clone: Antigen: not known.

The starting material was CD4+ or CD8+ T cells sorted from blood, obtained in a trial of the OX40 agonist ivuxolimab. The chain recombines TRBV28 with TRBJ2-7; D is perhaps TRBD1 or TRBD2 (5 bases each). The sequence derives from an adult with an advanced solid tumor such as melanoma, head and neck, liver or kidney cancer. CDR3 sequence reads: CASISQGAYEQYF. The CDR3, as DNA: TGTGCCAGCATCTCCCAGGGAGCCTACGAGCAGTACTTC.